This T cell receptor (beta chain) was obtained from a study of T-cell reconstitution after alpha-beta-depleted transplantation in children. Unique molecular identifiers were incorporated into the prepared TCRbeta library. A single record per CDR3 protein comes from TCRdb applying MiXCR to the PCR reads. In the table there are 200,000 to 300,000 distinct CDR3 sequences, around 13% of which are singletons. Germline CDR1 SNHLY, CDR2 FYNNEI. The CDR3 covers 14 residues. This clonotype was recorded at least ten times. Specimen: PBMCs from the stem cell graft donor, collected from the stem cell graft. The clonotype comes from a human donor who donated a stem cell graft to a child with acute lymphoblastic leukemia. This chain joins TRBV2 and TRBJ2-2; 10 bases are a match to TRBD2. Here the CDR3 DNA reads TGTGCTGGGCTAGCGGGGGCCAACACCGGGGAGCTGTTTTTT. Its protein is CAGLAGANTGELFF.